These 5 T cell receptor beta chains originate from one sample sequenced in a study of metastatic and nonmetastatic thyroid tumors. Nobody among the patients had been given any treatment before thyroid surgery. TCRdb re-analyzed the PCR reads through MiXCR. The table lists 30,000 to 40,000 clones, about 25% of them singletons. The material sequenced was blood. The source of these receptors is a female donor with papillary thyroid cancer or a benign thyroid nodule (not recorded which). Some clones in this sample may be carry-over from other donors' samples.

This clone was counted ten times or more. The J gene is TRBJ2-1, the V gene TRBV15; 7 nucleotides line up with TRBD1. This CDR3 spans 15 amino acids. Germline CDR1 is LNHNV and CDR2 is YYDKDF (reference sequence). V lost 1 base to trimming and J lost 7 bases; unmatched junction nucleotides: 7. CDR3 residues: CATSRVGGFPNEQFF. As DNA, the CDR3 is TGTGCCACCAGCAGAGTAGGGGGCTTTCCGAATGAGCAGTTCTTC.

The V call is TRBV12-3 or TRBV12-4, the J call TRBJ1-5, with D maybe TRBD1 (5 bases). The CDR3 sequence is 14 residues long. V was shortened by 3 bases and J by 3 bases, with 9 bases between the two germline ends. This CDR3 is CASSLGLINQPQHF. In nucleotides, the CDR3 is TGTGCCAGCAGTTTGGGACTTATCAATCAGCCCCAGCATTTT.

This clone is medium-sized within its sample. This chain joins TRBV28 and TRBJ2-7; D is uncertain. V lost 3 bases and J 2 bases, leaving 11 bases between the germline ends. The CDR3 sequence is 14 residues long. The germline CDR1 and CDR2 sequences are MDHEN and SYDVKM. The CDR3: CASSFWRFPYEQYF. CDR3 bases: TGTGCCAGCAGTTTTTGGCGATTTCCCTACGAGCAGTACTTC.

As for this clone: Since a much larger clone is just one base distant, this may be a read error. The chain combines TRBV5-1 with TRBJ1-4, with TRBD1 identical over 7 bases. This CDR3 comprises 16 residues. Germline CDR1 and CDR2: SGHRS and YFSETQ. V shed 1 base, J shed 11 bases, and the junction held 14 bases outside the gene matches. The CDR3 loop reads CASSLSRGPTGGKLFF. In nucleotides, the CDR3 is TGCGCCAGCAGCTTGTCAAGGGGGCCAACTGGAGGGAAACTGTTTTTT. Full variable domain (rest looked up from reference TRBV5-1 and TRBJ1-4): KAGVTQTPRYLIKTRGQQVTLSCSPISGHRSVSWYQQTPGQGLQFLFEYFSETQRNKGNFPGRFSGRQFSNSRSEMNVSTLELGDSALYLCASSLSRGPTGGKLFFGSGTQLSVL.

The chain employs TRBV20-1 and TRBJ1-6; a weak D match, TRBD1 (5 bases). CDR1 is DFQATT and CDR2 is SNEGSKA in the germline V gene (reference sequence). This CDR3 is 14 amino acids long. Trimming left V 4 bases short and J 6 bases short, with 13 bases between. CDR3 nucleotides: TGCAGTGCTATCGCCGGGACCATTAATTCACCCCTCCACTTT. Translating it yields CSAIAGTINSPLHF.